One and the same sample provided the 17 T cell receptor beta chains below, sequenced in a study of T-cell reconstitution after alpha-beta-depleted transplantation in children. This sample's TCRbeta library carried unique molecular identifier barcodes. MiXCR was run by TCRdb on the PCR reads, yielding one entry per CDR3 protein. The sample lists almost 500,000 distinct CDR3 sequences, around 12% seen once, with about 5% in the top ten. Sample: PBMCs from the stem cell graft donor, taken from the stem cell graft. These receptors all stem from a human donor who donated a stem cell graft to a child with combined immunodeficiency.

This clonotype was seen a few times. The genes are TRBV7-2 and TRBJ2-1; 8 bases map to TRBD2. Germline lookup yields CDR1 SGHTA and CDR2 FQGNSA. CDR3 size: 16 residues. Trimming cost V 1 base and J 8 bases; bases outside gene matches: 10. CDR3 amino acids: CASSLVPGRAFDEQFF. The CDR3, as DNA: TGTGCCAGCAGCTTAGTCCCCGGGAGGGCTTTCGATGAGCAGTTCTTC.

V and J are TRBV27 and TRBJ1-1; the D gene is possibly TRBD1 (5 bases). This CDR3 region has 13 residues. V was pared by 3 bases and J by 4 bases, with 9 bases between. Germline-derived CDR1 and CDR2 are MNHEY and SMNVEV (reference sequence). The CDR3 protein is CASSFGTVTEAFF. In DNA form, the CDR3 reads TGTGCCAGCAGTTTCGGGACGGTCACTGAAGCTTTCTTT.

This clonotype appeared a few times. The chain recombines TRBV5-1 with TRBJ2-7; D tentatively fits TRBD1 or TRBD2 (7 bases each). Germline V lookup: CDR1 SGHRS, CDR2 YFSETQ. Trimming stripped 2 bases from V and 3 bases from J, with 12 bases between. The CDR3 runs 14 residues. The CDR3 sequence is CASSFDREGYEQYF. The DNA of the CDR3 is TGCGCCAGCAGCTTCGACAGGGAGGGCTACGAGCAGTACTTC.

This clonotype was recorded many times. This chain links TRBV12-3 or TRBV12-4 with TRBJ2-3; D unresolved. The CDR3 has 14 residues. The V gene lost 3 bases and the J gene lost 2 bases, with 9 bases spanning the gap. The CDR3 protein is CASSFQPYTDTQYF. The CDR3 DNA reads as TGTGCCAGCAGTTTTCAGCCTTACACAGATACGCAGTATTTT.

This clonotype has at least ten counts. The chain uses TRBV12-3 or TRBV12-4 and TRBJ2-1, with 8 bases that match TRBD2. This CDR3 contains 12 residues. Trimming at V came to 5 bases and at J to 15 bases, leaving 9 bases not matched to a gene. The CDR3 bases are TGTGCCAGCAGTCCGGGGACTAGAGGTCCGTTCTTC. It is translated as CASSPGTRGPFF.

Ten or more counts support this clonotype. In nucleotides, the CDR3 is TGTGCCAGCAATTCAACAGAGGGGGGATGGGAAGAGACCCAGTACTTC. As protein: CASNSTEGGWEETQYF. V gene TRBV21-1 combines with J gene TRBJ2-5; TRBD1 was called by the table and not checked on the DNA. TRBV21-1 is listed as a pseudogene. The CDR3 covers 16 residues.

This sequence joins TRBV30 and TRBJ1-2; perhaps TRBD1 as D (6 bases). The CDR3 covers 14 residues. V was shortened by 4 bases and J by 2 bases, with 14 bases between the two germline ends. Per germline, CDR1 GTSNPN and CDR2 SVGIG (reference sequence). Here the CDR3 reads CAWKLTGTNYGYTF. The CDR3 coding sequence is TGTGCCTGGAAATTAACAGGGACCAACTATGGCTACACCTTC.

This clonotype has ten or more counts. The J gene is TRBJ1-2, the V gene TRBV19; D gene ambiguous. The V end lost 5 bases, the J end lost 4 bases, and 11 bases lay between the germline ends. CDR3 size: 13 residues. Germline lookup yields CDR1 LNHDA and CDR2 SQIVND (reference sequence). In nucleotides, the CDR3 is TGTGCCAGTAGTGAGGGCCGGATCTATGGCTACACCTTC. This sequence encodes CASSEGRIYGYTF.

The chain recombines TRBV12-3 or TRBV12-4 with TRBJ2-5, with D uncertain. The CDR3 contains 14 residues. Trimming shortened V by 4 bases and J by 7 bases, and 16 bases separated the two germline ends. This CDR3 is CASSSGPHGVTQYF. CDR3 in DNA: TGTGCCAGCAGTTCAGGACCCCATGGGGTGACCCAGTACTTC.

This clonotype was recorded a few times. The rearrangement uses TRBV20-1 and TRBJ2-1, with D hard to call. V lost 4 bases, J lost 5 bases, and 6 bases lay in between. This CDR3 contains 11 residues. CDR1 is DFQATT and CDR2 is SNEGSKA in the germline V gene (reference sequence). CDR3: CSAITHNEQFF. In DNA form, the CDR3 reads TGCAGTGCTATCACCCACAATGAGCAGTTCTTC.

This clonotype occurred many times. The V call is TRBV3-2, the J call TRBJ2-6; the table's D call, TRBD1, has no DNA check behind it. TRBV3-2 corresponds to a pseudogene. This CDR3 comprises 20 residues. CDR3 region: CASSQVRDRGPGSGANVLTF. The CDR3 coding sequence is TGTGCCAGCAGCCAAGTCCGGGACAGGGGGCCCGGCTCTGGGGCCAACGTCCTGACTTTC.

This clonotype was counted at least ten times. The V and J genes are TRBV28 and TRBJ2-1, with unresolved D. Germline V gene lookup returns CDR1 MDHEN and CDR2 SYDVKM. The CDR3 contains 15 residues. Between the trimmed V and J ends, which lost 6 bases and 4 bases, there was a span of 16 bases. CDR3 in amino acids: CASRQAPSVYNEQFF. CDR3 sequence (DNA): TGTGCCAGCAGGCAGGCCCCTTCGGTATACAATGAGCAGTTCTTC.

This rearrangement joins TRBV30 to TRBJ2-6; D uncertain. CDR1 and CDR2 (germline): GTSNPN, SVGIG (reference sequence). The V and J ends lost 0 bases and 1 base respectively, with 7 bases between them. This CDR3 has 15 amino acids. The CDR3 protein is CAWSVTRSGANVLTF. CDR3 in DNA: TGTGCCTGGAGTGTAACCCGATCTGGGGCCAACGTCCTGACTTTC.

The chain has TRBV27 and TRBJ1-1, with D possibly being TRBD1 (5 bases). Trimming removed 4 bases from V and 3 bases from J, with 9 bases in between. The CDR3 totals 13 residues. Germline CDR1 and CDR2: MNHEY and SMNVEV (reference sequence). CDR3 nucleotides: TGTGCCAGCAGTTCCGACAGTTACACTGAAGCTTTCTTT. Translated, it gives CASSSDSYTEAFF.

The chain has TRBV7-8 and TRBJ2-1; 7 positions agree with TRBD2. CDR3 length equals 13 residues. Trimming took 2 bases from V and 8 from J; bases not matched to a gene: 3. CDR1 and CDR2 (germline): SGHVS, FQNEAQ. The CDR3 region is CASSLRTSYEQFF. CDR3 DNA: TGTGCCAGCAGCTTAAGGACTAGTTATGAGCAGTTCTTC.

In this sample, this clonotype turned up a few times. The rearrangement uses TRBV4-3 and TRBJ2-7; 8 bases align to TRBD1. V trimming: 4 bases; J trimming: 5 bases; junction bases outside the gene matches: 4. The CDR3 covers 13 residues. The germline CDR1 and CDR2 sequences are LGHNA and YSLEER. CDR3 DNA: TGCGCCAGCAGCCCGACAGGGGTGAACGAGCAGTACTTC. Its protein product is CASSPTGVNEQYF.

This clonotype has just a few counts. V gene TRBV10-3 combines with J gene TRBJ2-7, with TRBD1 identical over 10 bases. The trim removed 6 bases at V and 1 base at J, leaving 0 bases unmatched. Per the germline V gene, CDR1 is ENHRY and CDR2 is SYGVKD. The CDR3 is 13 amino acids. The DNA of the CDR3 is TGTGCCATCAGGGACAGGGGGTCCTACGAGCAGTACTTC. It codes for CAIRDRGSYEQYF.